Given below is one TCR beta chain in context. This sample stems from a study of T cell changes during pregnancy in multiple sclerosis. The CDR3 has 14 amino acids. V dropped 7 bases and J dropped 2 bases, with 18 bases sitting between them. CDR1 is SQVTM, CDR2 ANQGSEA, per germline. The data were produced by immunoSEQ multiplex PCR, yet TCRdb's version contains in-frame clones alone and is incomplete. The sample has some 23,000 clones; around 86% are singletons. The rearrangement links TRBV29-1 to TRBJ2-7, with a possible D match to TRBD2 (6 bases). This receptor was taken from a female donor in good health, enrolled as a control in a pregnancy study. The sequencing used CD8+ T cells from peripheral blood mononuclear cells, collected in the first trimester of pregnancy. The CDR3 DNA sequence: TGCAGCGCCGACGGCGGGACTGGAGCCTACGAGCAGTACTTC. Its protein is CSADGGTGAYEQYF.